The clone carrying this T cell receptor (beta chain) was observed at least ten times. Its specificity is unknown. A minimum of 7 million PBMCs was isolated per sample. This CDR3 is built from 13 residues. Per the germline V gene, CDR1 is DFQATT and CDR2 is SNEGSKA (reference sequence). V shed 3 bases and J shed 4 bases, with 13 bases lying between them. The sample comes from a study of blood T cells in healthy people across ages. General study points: TCR beta diversity tracked closely with naive T cell percentage. Estimated diversity, derived from one million T cells, was regarded as an underestimate.

A second PCR, run for roughly 7 to 11 cycles, used a sample-barcoded 5' primer plus a J-beta primer mix. TCRdb independently ran MiXCR on the 5' RACE reads; one entry per CDR3 protein. The data show 1.5 million to 2 million distinct CDR3 sequences, 28% seen once. The chain has TRBV20-1 and TRBJ2-7, with D possibly matching TRBD2 (6 bases). Sequencing was done on a sample of blood. This clonotype was obtained from a woman in her twenties or thirties in good health. CDR3 protein: CSARDYGGYEQYF. CDR3 sequence (DNA): TGCAGTGCTAGGGACTATGGGGGGTACGAGCAGTACTTC.